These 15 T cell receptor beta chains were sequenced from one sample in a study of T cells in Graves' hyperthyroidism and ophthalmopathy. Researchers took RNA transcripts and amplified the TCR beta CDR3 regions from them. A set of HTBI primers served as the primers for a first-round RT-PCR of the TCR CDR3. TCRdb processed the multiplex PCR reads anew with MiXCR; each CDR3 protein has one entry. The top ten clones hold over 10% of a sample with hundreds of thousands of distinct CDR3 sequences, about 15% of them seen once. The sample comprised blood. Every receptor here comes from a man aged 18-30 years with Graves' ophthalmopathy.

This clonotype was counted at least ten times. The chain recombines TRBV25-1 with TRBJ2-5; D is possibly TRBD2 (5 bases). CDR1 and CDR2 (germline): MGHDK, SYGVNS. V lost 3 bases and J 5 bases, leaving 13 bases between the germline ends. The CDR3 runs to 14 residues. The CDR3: CASSDTLAWETQYF. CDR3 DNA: TGTGCCAGCAGTGACACCCTAGCTTGGGAGACCCAGTACTTC. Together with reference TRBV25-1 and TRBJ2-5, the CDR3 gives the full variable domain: EADIYQTPRYLVIGTGKKITLECSQTMGHDKMYWYQQDPGMELHLIHYSYGVNSTEKGDLSSESTVSRIRTEHFPLTLESARPSHTSQYLCASSDTLAWETQYFGPGTRLLVL.

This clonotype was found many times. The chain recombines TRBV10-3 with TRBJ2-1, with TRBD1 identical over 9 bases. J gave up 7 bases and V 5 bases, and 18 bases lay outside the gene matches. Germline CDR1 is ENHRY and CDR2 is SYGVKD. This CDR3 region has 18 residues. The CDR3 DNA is TGTGCCATCAGTTTTAAGGTACAGGGGGCGAGGATCGAAAATGAGCAGTTCTTC. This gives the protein CAISFKVQGARIENEQFF.

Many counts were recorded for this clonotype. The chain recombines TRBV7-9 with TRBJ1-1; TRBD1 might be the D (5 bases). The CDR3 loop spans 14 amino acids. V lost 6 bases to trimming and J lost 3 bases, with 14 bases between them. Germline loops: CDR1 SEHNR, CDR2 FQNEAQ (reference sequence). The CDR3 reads CASSFEDRHTEAFF. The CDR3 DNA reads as TGTGCCAGCAGTTTTGAAGACAGACACACTGAAGCTTTCTTT.

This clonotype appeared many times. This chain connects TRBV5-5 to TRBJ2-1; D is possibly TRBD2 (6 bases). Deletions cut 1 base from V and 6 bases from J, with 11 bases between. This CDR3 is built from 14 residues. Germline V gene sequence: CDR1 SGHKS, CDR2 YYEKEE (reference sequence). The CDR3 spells CASSLWRDPNEQFF. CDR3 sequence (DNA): TGTGCCAGCAGCTTGTGGAGGGATCCCAATGAGCAGTTCTTC.

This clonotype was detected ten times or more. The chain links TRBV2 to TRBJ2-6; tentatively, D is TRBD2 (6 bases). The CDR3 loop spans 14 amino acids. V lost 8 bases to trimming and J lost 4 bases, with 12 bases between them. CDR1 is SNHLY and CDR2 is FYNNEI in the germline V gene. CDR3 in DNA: TGTGCCAGCTCCCGGGAGTCCGGGGCCAACGTCCTGACTTTC. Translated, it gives CASSRESGANVLTF. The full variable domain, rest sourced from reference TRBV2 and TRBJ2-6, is EPEVTQTPSHQVTQMGQEVILRCVPISNHLYFYWYRQILGQKVEFLVSFYNNEISEKSEIFDDQFSVERPDGSNFTLKIRSTKLEDSAMYFCASSRESGANVLTFGAGSRLTVL.

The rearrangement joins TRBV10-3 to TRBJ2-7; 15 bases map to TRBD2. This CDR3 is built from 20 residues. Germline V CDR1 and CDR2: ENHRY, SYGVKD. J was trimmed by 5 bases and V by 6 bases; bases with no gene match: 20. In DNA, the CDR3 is TGTGCCATCAGAGGGGTCTCCGGACTAGCGGGAGGGTACCTACCCCACGAGCAGTACTTC. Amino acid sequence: CAIRGVSGLAGGYLPHEQYF.

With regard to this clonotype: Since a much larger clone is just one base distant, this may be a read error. In DNA form, the CDR3 reads TGTGCCAGCAGTGAGGCGTCAGCGAACGCCGGGGAGCTGTTTTTT. It is translated as CASSEASANAGELFF. The J gene is TRBJ2-2, the V gene TRBV2; D not certain. The CDR3 contains 15 residues. The germline V gene encodes CDR1 SNHLY and CDR2 FYNNEI.

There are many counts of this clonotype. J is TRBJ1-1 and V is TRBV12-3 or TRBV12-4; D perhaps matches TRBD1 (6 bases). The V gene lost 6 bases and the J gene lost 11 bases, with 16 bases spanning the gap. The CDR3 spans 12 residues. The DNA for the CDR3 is TGTGCCAGCAGATTTACAGGGATGGGGGCTTTCTTT. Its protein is CASRFTGMGAFF.

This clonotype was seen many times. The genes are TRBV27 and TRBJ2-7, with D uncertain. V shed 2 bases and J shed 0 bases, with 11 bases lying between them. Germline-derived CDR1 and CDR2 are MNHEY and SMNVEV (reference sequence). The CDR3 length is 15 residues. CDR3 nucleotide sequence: TGTGCCAGCAGTTTAAGGGCGCTGAGCTCCTACGAGCAGTACTTC. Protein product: CASSLRALSSYEQYF.

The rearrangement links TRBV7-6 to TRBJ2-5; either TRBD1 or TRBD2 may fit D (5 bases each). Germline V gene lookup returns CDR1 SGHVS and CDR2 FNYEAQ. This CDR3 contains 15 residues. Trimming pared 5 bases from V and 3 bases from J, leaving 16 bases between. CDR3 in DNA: TGTGCCAGCAGCGCTACGCCCGGGACGGAAGAGACCCAGTACTTC. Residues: CASSATPGTEETQYF.

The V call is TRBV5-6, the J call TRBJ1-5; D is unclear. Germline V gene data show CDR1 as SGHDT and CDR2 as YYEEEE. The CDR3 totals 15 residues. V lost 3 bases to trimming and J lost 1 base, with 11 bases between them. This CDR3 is CASSSRWVSNQPQHF. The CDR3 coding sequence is TGTGCCAGCAGCTCGAGGTGGGTGAGCAATCAGCCCCAGCATTTT.

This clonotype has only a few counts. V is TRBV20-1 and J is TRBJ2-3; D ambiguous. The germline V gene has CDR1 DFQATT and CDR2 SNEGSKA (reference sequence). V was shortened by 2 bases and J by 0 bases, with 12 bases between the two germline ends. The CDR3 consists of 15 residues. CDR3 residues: CSARRLAPSTDTQYF. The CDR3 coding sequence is TGCAGTGCTAGAAGGTTAGCCCCTAGCACAGATACGCAGTATTTT.

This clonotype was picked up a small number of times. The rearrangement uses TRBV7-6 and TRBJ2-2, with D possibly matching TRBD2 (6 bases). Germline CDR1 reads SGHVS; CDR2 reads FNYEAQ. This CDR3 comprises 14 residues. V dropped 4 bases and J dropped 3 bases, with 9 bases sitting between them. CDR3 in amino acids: CASSSREYTGELFF. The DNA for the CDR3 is TGTGCCAGCAGCTCCCGGGAGTACACCGGGGAGCTGTTTTTT.

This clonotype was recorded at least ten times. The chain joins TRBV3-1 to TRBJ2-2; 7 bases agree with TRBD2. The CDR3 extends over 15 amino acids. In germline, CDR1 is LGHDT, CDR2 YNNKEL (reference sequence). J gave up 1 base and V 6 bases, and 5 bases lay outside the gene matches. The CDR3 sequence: CASRSGLMNTGELFF. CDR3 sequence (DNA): TGTGCCAGCAGGTCGGGACTAATGAACACCGGGGAGCTGTTTTTT.

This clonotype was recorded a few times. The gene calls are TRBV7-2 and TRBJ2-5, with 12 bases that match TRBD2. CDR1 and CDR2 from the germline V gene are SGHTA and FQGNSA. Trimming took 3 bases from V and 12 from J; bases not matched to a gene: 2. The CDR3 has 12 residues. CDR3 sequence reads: CASSFSSGREYF. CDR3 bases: TGTGCCAGCAGCTTCTCTAGCGGGAGGGAGTACTTC.